These 29 T cell receptor beta chains were all obtained from the same sample, sequenced in a study of T cells in Graves' hyperthyroidism and ophthalmopathy. RNA transcripts provided the source from which TCR beta CDR3 regions were amplified. In the first-round RT-PCR of the TCR CDR3, the HTBI primer set was used. One entry per CDR3 protein, called by TCRdb with MiXCR from the multiplex PCR reads. This sample carries hundreds of thousands of distinct CDR3 sequences, just under 20% of them seen once, and the ten largest clones take 47%. What was sequenced was blood. The receptors were gathered from a man between 35 and 55 years old with Graves' ophthalmopathy.

This clonotype was observed at least ten times. This chain links TRBV12-3 or TRBV12-4 with TRBJ2-3; D might be TRBD1 (6 bases). V lost 7 bases and J 6 bases, leaving 11 bases between the germline ends. CDR3 length: 12 amino acids. Here the CDR3 reads CASNGGQDTQYF. DNA for the CDR3: TGTGCCAGCAATGGCGGACAGGATACGCAGTATTTT.

This clonotype was seen only a few times. This sequence joins TRBV20-1 and TRBJ2-7; a weak D match, TRBD2 (5 bases). Germline CDR1 reads DFQATT; CDR2 reads SNEGSKA (reference sequence). The CDR3 contains 12 residues. V lost 5 bases and J lost 6, with 14 bases in between. CDR3 bases: TGCAGTGCTCGGGGAGCGATTGGCGAGCAGTACTTC. This codes for CSARGAIGEQYF.

A few counts support this clonotype. This chain connects TRBV5-1 to TRBJ1-1, with 10 bases lining up with TRBD1. Germline loops: CDR1 SGHRS, CDR2 YFSETQ. The CDR3 covers 16 residues. Trimming cost V 4 bases and J 7 bases; bases outside gene matches: 13. The CDR3 region has the DNA TGCGCCAGCAGCCGAAGACCGGGACAGGGGAAGGGTGAAGCTTTCTTT. This translates into CASSRRPGQGKGEAFF.

This clonotype was found many times. The rearrangement joins TRBV11-2 to TRBJ2-1; 9 bases map to TRBD1. Germline lookup yields CDR1 SGHAT and CDR2 FQNNGV. The V segment lost 3 bases and the J segment 6 bases; nucleotides outside the gene matches: 6. The CDR3 contains 15 residues. The CDR3 region has the DNA TGTGCCAGCAGCTTCAACAGGGGGCACAGCAATGAGCAGTTCTTC. The encoded protein is CASSFNRGHSNEQFF.

This clonotype was counted only a few times. J is TRBJ1-5 and V is TRBV28; 11 nucleotides align to TRBD1. CDR1 is MDHEN and CDR2 is SYDVKM in the germline V gene. The CDR3 loop spans 15 amino acids. The trim removed 3 bases at V and 7 bases at J, leaving 5 bases unmatched. CDR3 in amino acids: CASSFRGQGAQPQHF. CDR3 DNA sequence: TGTGCCAGCAGTTTTAGAGGACAGGGGGCACAGCCCCAGCATTTT.

This clonotype was seen ten or more times. This chain connects TRBV30 to TRBJ2-1; a possible D gene is TRBD1 (6 bases). Trimming left V 3 bases short and J 2 bases short, with 8 bases between. The length of the CDR3 is 13 residues. Germline V gene data show CDR1 as GTSNPN and CDR2 as SVGIG (reference sequence). CDR3 region: CAWRKGAYNEQFF. CDR3 in DNA: TGTGCCTGGAGGAAGGGGGCCTACAATGAGCAGTTCTTC.

The genes are TRBV24-1 and TRBJ2-1; D is unclear. V lost 1 base and J lost 7, with 10 bases in between. The CDR3 is 14 amino acids. Germline CDR1 reads KGHDR; CDR2 reads SFDVKD. In DNA form, the CDR3 reads TGTGCCACCAGTGATTTTTTAACTGGAAATGAGCAGTTCTTC. It specifies CATSDFLTGNEQFF.

This chain links TRBV28 with TRBJ2-3; D possibly matches TRBD1 or TRBD2 (5 bases each). Trimming cost V 5 bases and J 8 bases, with 11 bases left between them. The germline gives CDR1 MDHEN, CDR2 SYDVKM. The CDR3 spans 12 residues. The CDR3 loop reads CASSARDPTQYF. CDR3 bases: TGTGCCAGCAGTGCCCGGGACCCTACGCAGTATTTT.

This clonotype was observed a handful of times. The J gene is TRBJ2-3, the V gene TRBV3-1, with unresolved D. Germline values: CDR1 LGHDT, CDR2 YNNKEL (reference sequence). Trimming left V 2 bases short and J 4 bases short, with 13 bases between. The length of the CDR3 is 15 residues. CDR3 in DNA: TGTGCCAGCAGCCAAAACGGCGCTGTCGCAGATACGCAGTATTTT. Encoded protein: CASSQNGAVADTQYF.

V is TRBV12-3 or TRBV12-4 and J is TRBJ1-1; 8 nucleotides match TRBD1. The CDR3 runs to 16 residues. Trimming removed 6 bases from V and 4 bases from J; junction bases left unmatched: 13. CDR3 loop: CASRHRGESWSTEAFF. CDR3 coding DNA: TGTGCCAGCAGGCACAGGGGGGAAAGCTGGAGCACTGAAGCTTTCTTT.

This chain uses TRBV20-1 with TRBJ2-3, with 10 bases identical to TRBD2. The CDR3 extends over 15 amino acids. The germline V gene has CDR1 DFQATT and CDR2 SNEGSKA (reference sequence). Unmatched junction bases numbered 1, after V lost 1 base and J lost 0 bases. The CDR3 DNA sequence: TGCAGTGCTAGAGTAGCGGGGGGAAGCACAGATACGCAGTATTTT. It is translated as CSARVAGGSTDTQYF.

This clonotype was detected ten times or more. The rearrangement uses TRBV27 and TRBJ2-1, with 11 bases that match TRBD2. V was pared by 7 bases and J by 5 bases, with 7 bases of the junction left unmatched. This CDR3 spans 15 amino acids. The V gene's germline CDR1 is MNHEY and CDR2 SMNVEV (reference sequence). The CDR3 DNA is TGTGCCAGCACGCGTAGCGGGAGGGCAGACAATGAGCAGTTCTTC. Translation gives CASTRSGRADNEQFF.

This clonotype was seen at least ten times. The chain links TRBV5-1 to TRBJ2-1, with 10 bases identical to TRBD1. The trim removed 3 bases at V and 7 bases at J, leaving 4 bases unmatched. The CDR3 is 14 amino acids. Germline CDR1 is SGHRS and CDR2 is YFSETQ. This chain's CDR3 is CASSWDRGWNEQFF. The CDR3 DNA reads as TGCGCCAGCAGCTGGGACAGGGGATGGAATGAGCAGTTCTTC.

About this clonotype itself: A much larger clone lies a single base off, so this may be a read error. The rearrangement links TRBV2 to TRBJ2-2; D not certain. Germline-derived CDR1 and CDR2 are SNHLY and FYNNEI. This CDR3 region has 11 residues. Trimming cost V 7 bases and J 8 bases, with 8 bases left between them. CDR3: CASTRAGELFF. The CDR3 coding sequence is TGTGCCAGCACCCGGGCAGGGGAGCTGTTTTTT.

This chain joins TRBV28 and TRBJ2-3; the match to TRBD2 covers 7 bases. Germline V gene sequence: CDR1 MDHEN, CDR2 SYDVKM. This CDR3 is built from 15 residues. Unmatched junction bases numbered 7, after V lost 7 bases and J lost 0 bases. The CDR3 is CASTTSAASTDTQYF. In DNA, the CDR3 is TGTGCCAGCACAACTAGCGCAGCTAGCACAGATACGCAGTATTTT.

The chain uses TRBV28 and TRBJ2-6; weak D call: TRBD1 (5 bases). Germline loops: CDR1 MDHEN, CDR2 SYDVKM. This CDR3 is 13 amino acids long. V shed 6 bases and J shed 4 bases, with 7 bases lying between them. The CDR3: CASSRQGANVLTF. The CDR3 nucleotides read TGTGCCAGCAGCCGACAGGGGGCCAACGTCCTGACTTTC.

This clonotype has only a few counts. DNA of the CDR3: TGTGCCAGCAGCCTCGGGACAGGGGAGTTCTTC. Its translation is CASSLGTGEFF. This sequence joins TRBV7-9 and TRBJ2-1; 10 bases agree with TRBD1. This CDR3 comprises 11 residues. The ends lost 5 bases at V and 14 bases at J; junction bases unmatched: 3. CDR1 is SEHNR and CDR2 is FQNEAQ in the germline V gene (reference sequence).

This clonotype came up many times. This rearrangement joins TRBV27 to TRBJ2-1; unclear D gene. CDR1 and CDR2 (germline): MNHEY, SMNVEV (reference sequence). CDR3 length: 15 amino acids. Between the trimmed V and J ends, which lost 0 bases and 2 bases, there was a span of 8 bases. In DNA, the CDR3 is TGTGCCAGCAGTTTATCAGCAGTCCCCTACAATGAGCAGTTCTTC. It is translated as CASSLSAVPYNEQFF.

This rearrangement joins TRBV24-1 to TRBJ2-2; no definite D call. The CDR3 spans 13 residues. The ends were cut back, 9 bases at V and 0 bases at J, with 7 bases in the middle. Per the germline V gene, CDR1 is KGHDR and CDR2 is SFDVKD. CDR3 nucleotides: TGTGCCACCGAGAGGCCGAACACCGGGGAGCTGTTTTTT. It encodes CATERPNTGELFF.

V gene TRBV20-1 combines with J gene TRBJ2-7; no reliable D call. CDR3 size: 12 residues. With 3 bases removed from V and 7 bases from J, the gap between germline ends came to 13 bases. Germline V gene lookup returns CDR1 DFQATT and CDR2 SNEGSKA (reference sequence). The CDR3 DNA sequence: TGCAGTGCTAGGGCAGGCTTGGAGGAGCAGTACTTC. Its translation is CSARAGLEEQYF.

In this sample, this clonotype turned up a few times. This rearrangement joins TRBV5-6 to TRBJ1-2; TRBD1 matches at 7 bases. The junction had 7 bases not matched to a gene; V was cut back by 1 base and J by 4 bases. This CDR3 has 15 residues. Germline loops: CDR1 SGHDT, CDR2 YYEEEE. CDR3 protein: CASSLRDRPFYGYTF. DNA of the CDR3: TGTGCCAGCAGCTTGCGGGACAGACCATTCTATGGCTACACCTTC.

This clonotype was recorded at least ten times. This chain links TRBV20-1 with TRBJ1-1; possible D gene TRBD1, 5 bases. The V end was cut by 6 bases, the J end by 3 bases, with 17 bases between. Germline V gene sequence: CDR1 DFQATT, CDR2 SNEGSKA (reference sequence). The CDR3 is 14 amino acids. This CDR3 is CSANRAGRDTEAFF. The CDR3 coding sequence is TGCAGTGCCAACCGGGCGGGGCGAGACACTGAAGCTTTCTTT.

This clonotype showed up just a few times. Written as DNA, the CDR3 is TGCGCCAGCAGCCCCTCTTGGTCGGGACAGCTTCGCAATGAGCAGTTCTTC. It codes for CASSPSWSGQLRNEQFF. The V gene is TRBV4-3, the J gene TRBJ2-1; TRBD1 matches 7 bases. Germline CDR1 and CDR2: LGHNA and YSLEER. V trimming: 4 bases; J trimming: 6 bases; junction bases outside the gene matches: 15. This CDR3 has 17 residues.

This clonotype was detected ten times or more. The chain carries TRBV14 and TRBJ2-1; D is possibly TRBD2 (6 bases). Germline-derived CDR1 and CDR2 are SGHDN and FVKESK. V was cut by 0 bases and J by 7 bases, with 10 bases left in between. This CDR3 spans 14 amino acids. DNA for the CDR3: TGTGCCAGCAGCCAAGATTTTAGCGGTAATGAGCAGTTCTTC. Translating gives CASSQDFSGNEQFF.

The table lists this clonotype with many counts. The V gene is TRBV7-9, the J gene TRBJ2-1, with TRBD2 matching over 9 bases. From germline, CDR1 is SEHNR and CDR2 FQNEAQ (reference sequence). Trimming cost V 2 bases and J 7 bases; bases outside gene matches: 12. The CDR3 length is 17 residues. In DNA form, the CDR3 reads TGTGCCAGCAGCTTATGGCTGTTGGCGGGGGGGCGGAATGAGCAGTTCTTC. Translating gives CASSLWLLAGGRNEQFF.

This clonotype turned up a few times. V is TRBV20-1 and J is TRBJ1-2; the D is unclear. Germline V gene sequence: CDR1 DFQATT, CDR2 SNEGSKA (reference sequence). The CDR3 spans 15 residues. Trimming cost V 3 bases and J 0 bases, with 14 bases left between them. The CDR3 reads CSASIDTLPNYGYTF. The CDR3 DNA sequence: TGCAGTGCTAGCATAGATACCCTTCCTAACTATGGCTACACCTTC.

This clonotype was observed many times. The chain links TRBV5-5 to TRBJ2-3, with TRBD1 as a possible D gene (6 bases). With 0 bases removed from V and 2 bases from J, the gap between germline ends came to 10 bases. There are 15 residues in the CDR3. CDR1 is SGHKS and CDR2 is YYEKEE in the germline V gene (reference sequence). CDR3 amino acids: CASSLEGHHTDTQYF. CDR3 coding DNA: TGTGCCAGCAGCTTGGAGGGACATCACACAGATACGCAGTATTTT.

This clonotype was seen ten or more times. The chain combines TRBV30 with TRBJ1-2; no clear D gene. CDR3 length equals 11 residues. The germline gives CDR1 GTSNPN, CDR2 SVGIG (reference sequence). The ends were cut back, 2 bases at V and 5 bases at J, with 6 bases in the middle. The CDR3 reads CAWSMRYGYTF. Written as DNA, the CDR3 is TGTGCCTGGAGTATGCGGTATGGCTACACCTTC.

Points on this clonotype: An end of the junction does not agree with germline; a read error may underlie this. The chain recombines TRBV28 with TRBJ2-6; 8 bases align to TRBD1. This CDR3 has 13 amino acids. The germline V gene encodes CDR1 MDHEN and CDR2 SYDVKM. CDR3 DNA: TGTGCCAGCAGCCCCTATGTCGGACAGGGTCCCGACTTC. It yields the protein CASSPYVGQGPDF.